This T cell receptor beta chain appears in the sequencing data of a study of shared clonotypes between healthy human individuals. Findings and limits, study-wide: Only blood was sampled, and tissue TCR repertoires likely differ from blood ones. Naive CD4 clonotypes were shared across a few donors at about 5.2%.

Here immunoSEQ multiplex PCR was the method, and the copy in TCRdb shows in-frame clones only, minus some. The data show about 2,500,000 clones, 90% to 95% seen once. Points on this clone: Its antigen remains unidentified.

Among the donors, all were Caucasian adults who lived in Nashville, Tennessee. Memory CD4+ cells were the fraction left after CD45RA+ naive selection. This receptor was taken from a man aged 18 to 29 in good health. Sequenced: naive CD4+ T cells sorted from blood. Subset denoted: CD45RA+ positively selected.

The CDR3 region is CASSYTGAPSDEQYF. CDR3 DNA sequence: TGTGCCAGTAGTTACACAGGGGCCCCCTCGGACGAGCAGTACTTC. The chain recombines TRBV19 with TRBJ2-7, with 7 bases identical to TRBD1. Germline CDR1 and CDR2: LNHDA and SQIVND (reference sequence). The CDR3 consists of 15 residues. With V trimmed by 5 bases and J by 5 bases, 12 bases remained unmatched.